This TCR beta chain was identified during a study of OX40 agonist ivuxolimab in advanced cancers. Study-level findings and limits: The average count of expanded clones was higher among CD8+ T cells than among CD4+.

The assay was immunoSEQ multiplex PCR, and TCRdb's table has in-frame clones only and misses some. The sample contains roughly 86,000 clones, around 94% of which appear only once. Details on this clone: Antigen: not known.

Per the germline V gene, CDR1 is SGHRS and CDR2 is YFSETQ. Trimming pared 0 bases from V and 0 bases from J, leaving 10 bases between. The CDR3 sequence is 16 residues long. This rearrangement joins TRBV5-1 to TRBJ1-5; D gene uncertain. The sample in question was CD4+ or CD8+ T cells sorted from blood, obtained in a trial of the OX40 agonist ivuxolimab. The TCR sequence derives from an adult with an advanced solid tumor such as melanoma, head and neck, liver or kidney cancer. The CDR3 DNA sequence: TGCGCCAGCAGCTTGGAGCGGGCAGATAGCAATCAGCCCCAGCATTTT. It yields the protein CASSLERADSNQPQHF. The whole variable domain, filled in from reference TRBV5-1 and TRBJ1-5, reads KAGVTQTPRYLIKTRGQQVTLSCSPISGHRSVSWYQQTPGQGLQFLFEYFSETQRNKGNFPGRFSGRQFSNSRSEMNVSTLELGDSALYLCASSLERADSNQPQHFGDGTRLSIL.